This TCR beta chain was documented in a study of tumor-infiltrating lymphocytes in primary liver carcinoma (dated by TCRdb to about 2017). Looking at the study overall: Of the five patients, three men and two women aged 30 to 69 years, four had hepatocellular carcinoma and one had combined HCC and intrahepatic cholangiocarcinoma. To link TCRbeta repertoire diversity with the local molecular phenotype, the 25 or so tumor region samples were profiled using Agilent mRNA microarrays. Samples yielded roughly 3.65 to 7.5 million productive TCRbeta reads; read depth did not differ significantly between tissue types. For each liver tumor, the study sampled five regions along with adjacent normal tissue and blood, and applied TCRbeta repertoire sequencing, expression microarrays and whole-exome sequencing. A total of 35 or so specimens from 5 patients underwent TCRbeta repertoire sequencing, comprising 25 tumor regions, 5 adjacent noncancerous liver tissues and 5 peripheral blood samples. Reproducibility between technical replicate repertoires was high, with correlation coefficients above 0.98 and mean shared-clone rates about 0.89. The tumors of the five patients were staged as T1-T3 N0M0, with maximum diameters ranging from about 4 to 11 cm.

TCRbeta-specific cDNA was reverse-transcribed from approximately 460 ng total RNA using a constant-region primer and ProtoScript II reverse transcriptase. TCRbeta libraries were built with three nested multiplex PCR rounds, a slightly modified ARM-PCR procedure. Multiplex TRBV1-TRBV30 forward primers and a Cbeta reverse primer were used in the first two PCR rounds, each of which was run for approximately 11 cycles. Sample barcodes and Illumina adapters were attached in a final 25-cycle PCR using Deep VentR polymerase. Before sequencing, amplicons between 200 and 500 bp were purified from gel using a QIAquick gel extraction kit. TCRbeta amplicons were sequenced on an Illumina HiSeq 2500 with 250-bp paired-end reads. In the source study's methods: To recover full CDR3 sequences, reads were quality-trimmed using Trimmomatic v0.33 and paired reads were then merged using FLASH v1.2.11. V, D and J germline segments were assigned to the rearranged TCRbeta sequences using MiGEC v1.2.1b. Clonotype statistics and Shannon-Wiener diversity indices were calculated with VDJtools v1.0.0. To reduce sampling bias, subsequent analyses other than the diversity analysis used only the 250 most abundant clonotypes in each sample. The raw public data were reprocessed by TCRdb itself: fastp quality trimming at Q25, MiXCR clonotype calling, in-frame beta chains only. CDR3 protein sequences are deduplicated, and each keeps its most common genes and DNA. These V and J calls originate from TCRdb's pipeline instead of the authors' own analysis. The sample has 40,000 to 55,000 distinct CDR3 sequences on record, around 77% of them singletons. Around a quarter of the sample is held by the ten biggest clonotypes.

Results and caveats for the whole study, not just this receptor: Repertoire overlap was found to be higher between tumor regions (mean approximately 35%) than between tumor-adjacent (roughly 17%) or tumor-blood (about 14%) pairs, consistent with antigen-driven expansion. Only about 7-25% of top clones were found in all five regions of a tumor, suggesting spatial heterogeneity of tumor-infiltrating T cells. The top 250 clones accounted for a significantly greater share of the repertoire in tumors than in blood (p = 0.039). With just five or six patients in the study, the authors point out that the findings should be validated in a larger study. Because the samples were bulk and unsorted, CD4+ and CD8+ T cell repertoires could not be compared. Because sequencing covered only the TCR beta chain and unpaired alpha chains were not captured, true repertoire diversity is likely underestimated.

Total RNA and DNA were co-extracted from about 20-30 mg of bulk tissue with the AllPrep DNA/RNA mini kit, without cell sorting. Between late 2015 and early 2016, a few patients in China with histopathologically diagnosed primary liver carcinoma had surgical resection. At the time of sampling, the patients were treatment-naive and had chronic HBV infection. Each tumor was sampled at five spatially separated regions: the superior, inferior, left-lateral and right-lateral poles and the tumor centre. Histology showed that every tumor sample contained more than 80% viable tumor cells. Pieces of fresh tumor and adjacent tissue were cut in half, with one half kept in RNAlater at -80 degrees C and the other half sent for histology. As for this clonotype: The antigen it recognizes is unknown. No much larger clonotype is one base removed from it; base qualities were not supplied.

CDR1 is given as SGHVS and CDR2 as FQNEAQ, both from the germline V gene. The junction carries 11 bases between V and J, which are trimmed by 6 bases and 5 bases respectively. The cysteine opens and the phenylalanine closes a CDR3 of 13 amino acids. The sequence is cut down to CDR3 DNA, 39 bases in frame from base 1. This clonotype was sampled from a man in his forties or fifties with primary liver carcinoma and hepatitis B virus infection. Sequenced material: liver tumor tissue from sampling region 5. Interpreted using the paper, the cell subset or site label stands for: tumor region T5, tumor centre. The sequence joins TRBV7-8 to TRBJ2-1, and the D gene may be TRBD1, 6 bases matching. The bases read TGTGCCAGCAGACCGGACAGCCACAATGAGCAGTTCTTC. This translates into CASRPDSHNEQFF.